The 12 T cell receptor beta chains below were found in one sample sequenced in a study of blood T cell repertoires in COVID-19. Libraries were prepared by immunoSEQ multiplex PCR; TCRdb keeps only in-frame clonotypes and omits some of them. The sample yields 30,000 to 45,000 clones, more than 75% seen once. Sequencing was performed on peripheral blood. All receptors come from a man between 65 and 85 years old with acute or convalescent COVID-19.

The chain links TRBV6-2 or TRBV6-3 to TRBJ2-1; 8 bases align to TRBD2. The germline gives CDR1 MNHEY, CDR2 SVGEGT. The CDR3 is 18 residues long. V lost 0 bases, J lost 7 bases, and 14 bases stayed unmatched. The CDR3 DNA is TGTGCCAGCAGTTACTCGAGGGTCTTTGCGGGAGGCTTGAATGAGCAGTTCTTC. Its protein product is CASSYSRVFAGGLNEQFF.

The V and J genes are TRBV3-1 (or the pseudogene TRBV3-2) and TRBJ2-2; the match to TRBD2 covers 9 bases. Germline CDR1 and CDR2: LGHDT and YNNKEL (reference sequence). The junction had 3 bases not matched to a gene; V was cut back by 5 bases and J by 5 bases. This CDR3 has 14 amino acids. In nucleotides, the CDR3 is TGTGCCAGCAGCATCCTAGCGGGAACCGGGGAGCTGTTTTTT. The encoded protein is CASSILAGTGELFF.

The CDR3 loop reads CASSLDLGGSQPQHF. CDR3 DNA: TGTGCCAGCAGCTTAGATCTTGGGGGGTCGCAGCCCCAGCATTTT. This chain links TRBV11-2 with TRBJ1-5, with D perhaps TRBD1 (5 bases). The germline gives CDR1 SGHAT, CDR2 FQNNGV. This CDR3 is built from 15 residues. V was shortened by 0 bases and J by 7 bases, with 13 bases between the two germline ends.

The rearrangement joins TRBV9 to TRBJ1-6; D perhaps matches TRBD1 (5 bases). This CDR3 contains 15 residues. The germline V gene has CDR1 SGDLS and CDR2 YYNGEE. Between the trimmed V and J ends, which lost 0 bases and 10 bases, there was a span of 14 bases. The CDR3 here is CASSVDRAGLSPLHF. The CDR3 nucleotides are TGTGCCAGCAGCGTAGATCGGGCAGGGTTGTCACCCCTCCACTTT.

The chain employs TRBV10-2 and TRBJ1-6, with TRBD1 as a possible D gene (5 bases). The CDR3 contains 14 residues. With 3 bases removed from V and 7 bases from J, the gap between germline ends came to 10 bases. CDR1 and CDR2 from the germline V gene are WSHSY and SAAADI. CDR3 sequence: CASSDGGGNSPLHF. DNA for the CDR3: TGCGCCAGCAGTGATGGGGGGGGAAATTCACCCCTCCACTTT.

This chain connects TRBV24-1 to TRBJ2-2; D is unclear. This CDR3 has 13 residues. Per the germline V gene, CDR1 is KGHDR and CDR2 is SFDVKD. V was shortened by 6 bases and J by 3 bases, with 7 bases between the two germline ends. CDR3 nucleotide sequence: TGTGCCACCAGTCGTCGGGACACCGGGGAGCTGTTTTTT. It is translated as CATSRRDTGELFF.

The chain couples TRBV14 to TRBJ2-7; D is perhaps TRBD1 (5 bases). Germline V gives CDR1 SGHDN, CDR2 FVKESK. The CDR3 has 14 amino acids. Deletions cut 6 bases from V and 1 base from J, with 13 bases between. As DNA, the CDR3 is TGTGCCAGCAGGAAGGCAGGGCCATCCTACGAGCAGTACTTC. Translated: CASRKAGPSYEQYF.

This chain connects TRBV15 to TRBJ1-4; D gene uncertain. The CDR3 covers 14 residues. Trimming removed 1 base from V and 4 bases from J, with 7 bases in between. Germline CDR1 LNHNV, CDR2 YYDKDF (reference sequence). CDR3 in amino acids: CATSRGEVNEKLFF. The CDR3 bases are TGTGCCACCAGCAGAGGGGAGGTTAATGAAAAACTGTTTTTT.

The V and J genes are TRBV14 and TRBJ2-5, with D maybe TRBD2 (6 bases). Per germline, CDR1 SGHDN and CDR2 FVKESK. This CDR3 has 12 amino acids. The germline V and J ends were trimmed by 4 bases and 3 bases, with 6 bases remaining between them. The CDR3 sequence is CASSRGEETQYF. The CDR3 nucleotides read TGTGCCAGCAGCCGGGGGGAAGAGACCCAGTACTTC.

This clone was seen just once. The CDR3 spells CASREGTGDYGYTF. The CDR3 DNA reads as TGCGCCAGCAGGGAAGGGACGGGAGACTATGGCTACACCTTC. The chain joins TRBV5-1 to TRBJ1-2, with D tentatively TRBD1 (5 bases). Trimming removed 5 bases at V and 3 bases at J, with 14 bases between. There are 14 residues in the CDR3. Germline loops: CDR1 SGHRS, CDR2 YFSETQ.

J is TRBJ2-2 and V is TRBV5-1; weak D call: TRBD1 (5 bases). From germline, CDR1 is SGHRS and CDR2 YFSETQ. V lost 2 bases, J lost 0 bases, and 8 bases lay in between. CDR3 length: 15 amino acids. DNA for the CDR3: TGCGCCAGCAGCTTCCAGGGCGCGAACACCGGGGAGCTGTTTTTT. Translation: CASSFQGANTGELFF.

The chain links TRBV2 to TRBJ2-7; D might be TRBD1 (6 bases). The V end was cut by 9 bases, the J end by 3 bases, with 15 bases between. The CDR3 contains 13 residues. Looked up from germline, CDR1 is SNHLY and CDR2 is FYNNEI. CDR3 DNA: TGTGCCAGTAGAATACAGGGCCTCTACGAGCAGTACTTC. Its translation: CASRIQGLYEQYF.